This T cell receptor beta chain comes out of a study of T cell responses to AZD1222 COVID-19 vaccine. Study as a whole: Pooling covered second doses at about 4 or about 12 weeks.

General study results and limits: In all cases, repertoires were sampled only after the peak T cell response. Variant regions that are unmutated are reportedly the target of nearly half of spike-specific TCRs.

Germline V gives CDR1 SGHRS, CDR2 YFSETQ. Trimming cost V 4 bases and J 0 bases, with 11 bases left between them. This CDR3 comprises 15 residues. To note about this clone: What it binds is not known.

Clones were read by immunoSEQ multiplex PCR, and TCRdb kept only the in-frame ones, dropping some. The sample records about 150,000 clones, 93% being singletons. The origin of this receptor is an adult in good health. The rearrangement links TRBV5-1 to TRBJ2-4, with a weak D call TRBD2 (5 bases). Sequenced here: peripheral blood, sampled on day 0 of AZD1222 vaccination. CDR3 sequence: CASSHHGEAKNIQYF. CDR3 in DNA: TGCGCCAGCAGCCACCACGGGGAAGCCAAAAACATTCAGTACTTC.